Listed below are T cell receptor beta chains from one sample, sequenced in a study of blood T cell repertoires in COVID-19. The method was immunoSEQ multiplex PCR; TCRdb's version includes in-frame clones alone and lacks a portion of them. The sample has under 95,000 clones, under 85% seen once; the top ten hold more than 2%. The sequenced material came from peripheral blood. The receptor set was obtained from a woman in her sixties or seventies with acute or convalescent COVID-19. Both conserved end residues are part of each CDR3. A D gene is named only where the DNA matches it firmly. Clone size is not always given. Where it is, it says once, few, many or a class for expanded clones.

v_gene,d_gene,j_gene,abundance,CDR3nt,CDR3aa
TRBV7-8,TRBD2,TRBJ2-1,once,TGTGCCAGCAGTCGGACTGGACTAGCGGGGGTCCCTGAGTTCCACAATGAGCAGTTCTTC,CASSRTGLAGVPEFHNEQFF
TRBV3-1/TRBV3-2,TRBD2,TRBJ2-7,.,TGTGCCAGCAGCCAAGGCGGGGGTTCCTACGAGCAGTACTTC,CASSQGGGSYEQYF
TRBV2,TRBD2,TRBJ2-3,.,TGTGCCAGCATTTGGGCGGGGGGGGAGGATACGCAGTATTTT,CASIWAGGEDTQYF
TRBV12-3/TRBV12-4,.,TRBJ2-7,few,TGTGCCAGCACTTATACGGCGGGTGGCGAGCAGTACTTC,CASTYTAGGEQYF
TRBV5-1,.,TRBJ2-5,.,TGCGCCAGCAGCCCGGGGGTTGGGGAGACCCAGTACTTC,CASSPGVGETQYF
TRBV12-3/TRBV12-4,.,TRBJ2-1,.,TGTGCCAGCAGTTTTATCGGGACAGAGCAGTTCTTC,CASSFIGTEQFF
TRBV24-1,.,TRBJ1-5,.,TGTGCCACCAGTGATGAAGCTTCGGGACATAATCAGCCCCAGCATTTT,CATSDEASGHNQPQHF
TRBV13,TRBD1,TRBJ1-1,.,TGTGCCAGCAGCTCTTACAGGGGGCAATCTGATGAAGCTTTCTTT,CASSSYRGQSDEAFF
TRBV28,TRBD1,TRBJ1-5,once,TGTGCCAGCAATACCGGGACAGGTCGTCAGCCCCAGCATTTT,CASNTGTGRQPQHF
TRBV30,.,TRBJ1-2,once,TGTGCCTGGATCCAATCGGGGTTTGGCTACACCTTC,CAWIQSGFGYTF
TRBV5-4,TRBD1,TRBJ2-5,.,TGTGCCAGCAGCTCCCGGACAGGCGGAGAGACCCAGTACTTC,CASSSRTGGETQYF